Detailed here is one TCR beta chain. Its antigen is unknown. PCR primers comprised 60 Vbeta and 13 Jbeta primers. Sequencing was performed with immunoSEQ multiplex PCR; in TCRdb, only in-frame clones are kept and a portion is missing. The sample contains about 150,000 clones, 80% to 85% of which appear only once. The sample comes from a study of cytomegalovirus exposure and HLA in healthy donors. Overall study findings and caveats: A later analysis linked 15,000 to 20,000 TCR beta sequences to HLA alleles at 0.05 false discovery rate.

Healthy bone marrow donors supplied every sample. Sequenced: PBMCs. The receptor comes from a woman in her late teens or twenties in good health and CMV-seronegative.

CDR3 region: CASSPQGGQGISYTF. The CDR3 DNA is TGCGCCAGCAGCCCTCAGGGGGGACAGGGTATTAGTTACACCTTC. The genes are TRBV5-1 and TRBJ1-2; the match to TRBD1 covers 9 bases. CDR3 length: 15 residues. The J segment lost 11 bases and the V segment lost 4 bases, leaving 15 bases of the junction unmatched. Germline V lookup: CDR1 SGHRS, CDR2 YFSETQ.